The T cell receptor (beta chain) described here comes from a study of T cells in Graves' hyperthyroidism and ophthalmopathy (dated by TCRdb to between 2019 and 2020). For context, the study as a whole: Peripheral blood samples were taken at the time of initial diagnosis, prior to any treatment. To identify TCR V-J signatures that set the groups apart, the researchers used a discovery cohort of roughly 100 patients, made up of 40 to 45 with Graves' ophthalmopathy and some 58 with stable Graves' hyperthyroidism. The approximately 100 discovery patients were divided at random into training and test sets in a 7:3 ratio. Whether ophthalmopathy could be predicted prospectively was tested in an independent validation cohort made up of about 18 hyperthyroidism patients plus 17 patients who later progressed to ophthalmopathy. TCR Vbeta CDR3 sequencing of 120 to 150 peripheral blood samples (43 ophthalmopathy, 75 or so hyperthyroidism and approximately 17 progressor patients) is reported in the paper. The study also compared thyroid tissue and blood T-cell repertoires from more than five Graves' hyperthyroidism patients. Once sampling was done, hyperthyroidism patients were given methimazole at a starting dose of 30 mg daily, whereas ophthalmopathy patients were given high-dose intravenous methylprednisolone.

Amplification of TCR beta CDR3 regions was carried out from RNA transcripts. A first-round RT-PCR of the TCR CDR3 used the HTBI primer set with the Qiagen OneStep RT-PCR kit. A second multiplex PCR round built the libraries, followed by size selection and purification. The libraries were sequenced on an Illumina HiSeq2000 using paired-end 100 bp reads. From the authors' description of their analysis: SOAPnuke was used to process the raw data, removing reads that contained adapters or uncalled bases, had a mean Phred below 15, or lacked an exact match to the constant primer or identifier. High-quality paired reads were merged with COPE v1.2.5, and unique nucleotide sequences were defined as clonotypes. Clonotypes were aligned to IMGT TRBV, TRBD and TRBJ reference segments using MiTCR v1.1. Only V-J combinations with frequency above 0.0001, covering 99.2% of repertoires, were analysed. A TCS score was defined as the ratio of F50 (clonal expansion) to E x V (chaos), with BLOSUM62-based TCRdist applied between CDR3 peptides within each V-J. Welch's t-statistics and random forest reduced roughly 500 V-J features to some 14, which were used in a naive Bayes classifier (R e1071). Starting from the raw public reads, TCRdb applied fastp trimming at Q25, assembled clones with MiXCR and retained in-frame beta chains. Rows with a matching CDR3 protein are joined into one entry that keeps the most common DNA and genes. TCRdb, not the authors, supplied the V and J calls. The sample yields approximately 630,000 distinct CDR3 sequences; around 15% were counted once. The ten largest clones capture around 4% of the sample.

Remarks on this clonotype: Its antigen has not been determined. No clone much larger than this one lies a single base away; base qualities are absent.

A patient counted as having stable Graves' hyperthyroidism if no progression to ophthalmopathy occurred over 18 months of follow-up. Hyperthyroidism patients were aged 18 to 65 years and newly diagnosed, with disease duration of less than 2 months. Patients with uncontrolled infections, other autoimmune diseases, pregnancy or lactation were excluded. Diagnoses relied on clinical symptoms, serum thyroxine and TRAb, thyroid ultrasound and orbital computed tomography. PBMCs were separated from over 9 ml of fresh peripheral blood using Ficoll-Paque density gradient centrifugation. Total RNA was extracted using Trizol reagent, and RNA quality was assessed on an Agilent 2100 Bioanalyzer. Findings and caveats that apply to the study as a whole: No statistical method was used to fix the sample size in advance, and group allocation was not hidden from the investigators. Most expanded thyroid clonotypes (frequency above 0.001) were also detected in blood, a finding suggesting that blood repertoires may reflect thyroid immune responses. In validation, the model predicted progression to ophthalmopathy a median of 6.5 months before onset, with over 55% sensitivity and about 75% specificity. A 13 V-J signature model separated ophthalmopathy from stable hyperthyroidism, with roughly 88% sensitivity and around 84% specificity in cross-validation and 80%/75% in testing.

Reading the germline V gene gives CDR1 KGHDR and CDR2 SFDVKD. The CDR3 numbers 16 residues from cysteine through phenylalanine. Kept here is only the CDR3 DNA, which spans 48 bases and is read in frame from base 1. V was cut back by 4 bases and J by 2 bases, leaving a gap of 15 bases between them. What was sequenced was blood. The sequence is built from TRBV24-1 and TRBJ2-3, and possibly TRBD1, on 6 matching bases. The sequence was obtained from a woman aged 30 to 39 with Graves' hyperthyroidism. The encoded CDR3 is CATSDLKTGPTDTQYF. The DNA sequence is as follows: TGTGCCACCAGTGACTTAAAGACAGGACCCACAGATACGCAGTATTTT.